Below, 5 T cell receptor beta chains from the same sample are listed, as sequenced in a study of CD8+CD57+ T cells in acquired aplastic anemia (dated by TCRdb to the late 2010s). Flow cytometry had shown CD8+CD57+ cell expansion in the patients selected for sequencing. The sequencing machine was an Illumina HiSeq 2000. Genomic DNA served as template for TCR beta VDJ combination and CDR3 sequence profiling. The raw public reads went through TCRdb reprocessing: fastp at Q25, MiXCR clone calling, in-frame beta chains kept. Identical CDR3 proteins give one entry, which carries the most common genes and DNA. The sample yields fewer than 200,000 distinct CDR3 sequences; around 50% were counted once. The ten largest clones capture under 1.2% of the sample. The sequenced sample consisted of sorted CD4+, CD8+, or CD8+CD57+ T cells (not recorded which) from PBMCs. The receptors here all came from a human donor with aplastic anemia.

This clonotype was counted many times. V is TRBV7-6 and J is TRBJ2-2; D is unresolved. Trimming took 1 base from V and 2 from J, leaving 11 bases between them. The CDR3 has 16 amino acids. Germline loops: CDR1 SGHVS, CDR2 FNYEAQ. Here the CDR3 DNA reads TGTGCCAGCAGCTTAGTGATCTCTAAAAACACCGGGGAGCTGTTTTTT. It yields the protein CASSLVISKNTGELFF.

The rearrangement uses TRBV7-2 and TRBJ1-4; no definite D call. CDR3 length: 14 residues. The germline V gene has CDR1 SGHTA and CDR2 FQGNSA. Trimming shortened V by 5 bases and J by 5 bases, and 12 bases separated the two germline ends. The CDR3 loop is CASSRSGKNEKLFF. In DNA, the CDR3 is TGTGCCAGCAGCCGATCGGGAAAGAATGAAAAACTGTTTTTT.

This sequence joins TRBV10-1 and TRBJ2-1, with a possible D match to TRBD2 (5 bases). Trimming left V 4 bases short and J 8 bases short, with 12 bases between. This CDR3 has 13 amino acids. Looked up from germline, CDR1 is WNHNN and CDR2 is SYGVQD (reference sequence). In DNA, the CDR3 is TGCGCCAGCAGTGGTCCTAGCTCCTATGAGCAGTTCTTC. Its protein is CASSGPSSYEQFF.

On this clonotype itself: Germline and junction disagree at one end, which may indicate a read error. The chain employs TRBV29-1 and TRBJ2-1; 9 bases map to TRBD2. The CDR3 length is 17 residues. The V gene's germline CDR1 is SQVTM and CDR2 ANQGSEA. Written as DNA, the CDR3 is TGCAGCGTCGAAGGGACTAGCCTGAGTTTTATGTACAATGAGCAGTTCTTC. This encodes CSVEGTSLSFMYNEQFF.

This chain joins TRBV20-1 and TRBJ2-5, with 7 bases matching TRBD2. V dropped 0 bases and J dropped 5; count of bases not matched to a gene: 6. CDR3 length: 14 amino acids. CDR1 and CDR2 (germline): DFQATT, SNEGSKA (reference sequence). The CDR3 reads CSARDQFGRETQYF. CDR3 in DNA: TGCAGTGCTAGAGATCAGTTCGGGAGGGAGACCCAGTACTTC.